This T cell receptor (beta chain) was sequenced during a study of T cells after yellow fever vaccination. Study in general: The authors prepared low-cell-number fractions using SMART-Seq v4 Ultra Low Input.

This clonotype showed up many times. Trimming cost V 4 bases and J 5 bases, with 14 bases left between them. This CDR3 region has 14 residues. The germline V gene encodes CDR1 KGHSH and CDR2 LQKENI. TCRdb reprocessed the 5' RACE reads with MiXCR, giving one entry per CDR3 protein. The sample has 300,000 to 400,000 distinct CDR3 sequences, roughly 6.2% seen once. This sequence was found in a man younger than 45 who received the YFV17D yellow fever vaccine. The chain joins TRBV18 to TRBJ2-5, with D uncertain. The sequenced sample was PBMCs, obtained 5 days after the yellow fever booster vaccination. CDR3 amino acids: CASSQPLRLETQYF. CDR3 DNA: TGTGCCAGCTCACAGCCCCTAAGGCTGGAGACCCAGTACTTC.